This passage covers 9 T cell receptor beta chains from one sample sequenced in a study of blood T cell repertoires in COVID-19 (dated by TCRdb to 2018 to 2020). Receptor libraries were prepared by the immunoSEQ multiplex PCR assay. TCRdb took over this immuneACCESS table, retaining in-frame rearrangements with V and J assigned. Such tables are incomplete; in checked studies, under half of the missing clones stem from an unresolved V gene, and the remainder is unexplained. Recorded for this sample are about 120,000 clones; approximately 92% of them occurred a single time. The ten largest clones add up to about 29% of the sample. The sample consisted of peripheral blood. Receptor source: a man aged 70-80 years with active or convalescent COVID-19.

The rearrangement links TRBV3-1 (or the pseudogene TRBV3-2) to TRBJ1-2, with D maybe TRBD1 (5 bases). V was pared by 4 bases and J by 0 bases, with 18 bases between. Germline V gene sequence: CDR1 LGHDT, CDR2 YNNKEL (reference sequence). The CDR3 totals 17 residues. In DNA form, the CDR3 reads TGTGCCAGCAGCCCCTTCTTCGGCGCGACAGCTAACTATGGCTACACCTTC. This gives the protein CASSPFFGATANYGYTF.

The chain combines TRBV14 with TRBJ2-2; tentative D call: TRBD2 (5 bases). Looked up from germline, CDR1 is SGHDN and CDR2 is FVKESK. The CDR3 runs 16 residues. Trimming took off 0 bases at V and 0 bases at J, with 8 bases between the two ends. CDR3 nucleotide sequence: TGTGCCAGCAGCCAAGAAGGGAGAGCGAACACCGGGGAGCTGTTTTTT. It is translated as CASSQEGRANTGELFF. Variable domain in full (rest from reference TRBV14 and TRBJ2-2): EAGVTQFPSHSVIEKGQTVTLRCDPISGHDNLYWYRRVMGKEIKFLLHFVKESKQDESGMPNNRFLAERTGGTYSTLKVQPAELEDSGVYFCASSQEGRANTGELFFGEGSRLTVL.

The chain links TRBV9 to TRBJ1-2; D not resolved. Trimming cost V 0 bases and J 2 bases, with 5 bases left between them. The CDR3 is 13 residues long. Germline V CDR1 and CDR2: SGDLS, YYNGEE. The CDR3 loop reads CASSVDGNYGYTF. The CDR3 DNA reads TGTGCCAGCAGCGTAGACGGGAACTATGGCTACACCTTC.

This clone was recorded only once. The chain links TRBV19 to TRBJ2-7, with TRBD2 matching over 7 bases. This CDR3 contains 15 residues. Trimming cost V 5 bases and J 4 bases; bases outside gene matches: 11. The germline gives CDR1 LNHDA, CDR2 SQIVND (reference sequence). CDR3 nucleotide sequence: TGTGCCAGTAGTCCCGGGACGGGAGGCCTGTACGAGCAGTACTTC. It translates to CASSPGTGGLYEQYF.

CDR3 in DNA: TGTGCCAGCAGTGAATTCAGCGGGAGGGCCTCGGAGACCCAGTACTTC. The encoded protein is CASSEFSGRASETQYF. The J gene is TRBJ2-5, the V gene TRBV25-1, with 10 bases matching TRBD2. This CDR3 comprises 16 residues. The germline gives CDR1 MGHDK, CDR2 SYGVNS. The V gene end was trimmed by 1 base and the J gene end by 5 bases; junction bases not matched to a gene: 7.

CDR3 amino acids: CATSRLGGNTIYF. The CDR3 region has the DNA TGTGCCACCAGCAGACTGGGCGGAAACACCATATATTTT. This chain connects TRBV15 to TRBJ1-3, with D unresolved. From germline, CDR1 is LNHNV and CDR2 YYDKDF (reference sequence). The V end lost 2 bases, the J end lost 4 bases, and 6 bases lay between the germline ends. The CDR3 contains 13 residues.

The chain joins TRBV10-3 to TRBJ2-5; 10 bases agree with TRBD1. V lost 0 bases and J lost 7; bases outside the gene matches: 5. The V gene's germline CDR1 is ENHRY and CDR2 SYGVKD. This CDR3 has 15 amino acids. CDR3 DNA: TGTGCCATCAGTGAGTCAGGCGGACAGGGGGGGACCCAGTACTTC. Protein sequence: CAISESGGQGGTQYF.

The V gene is TRBV7-9, the J gene TRBJ1-1; unclear D gene. V shed 6 bases and J shed 2 bases, with 13 bases lying between them. There are 14 residues in the CDR3. Germline V CDR1 and CDR2: SEHNR, FQNEAQ (reference sequence). CDR3 nucleotide sequence: TGTGCCAGCAGTTCAGATACTATAAACACTGAAGCTTTCTTT. Its protein is CASSSDTINTEAFF.

This rearrangement joins TRBV28 to TRBJ2-7; D remains ambiguous. V dropped 6 bases and J dropped 2 bases, with 20 bases sitting between them. The CDR3 length is 16 residues. CDR1 and CDR2 (germline): MDHEN, SYDVKM. The CDR3 loop reads CASSSLGLVTAYEQYF. The CDR3 DNA follows: TGTGCCAGCAGCTCCCTGGGCCTGGTCACCGCCTACGAGCAGTACTTC.